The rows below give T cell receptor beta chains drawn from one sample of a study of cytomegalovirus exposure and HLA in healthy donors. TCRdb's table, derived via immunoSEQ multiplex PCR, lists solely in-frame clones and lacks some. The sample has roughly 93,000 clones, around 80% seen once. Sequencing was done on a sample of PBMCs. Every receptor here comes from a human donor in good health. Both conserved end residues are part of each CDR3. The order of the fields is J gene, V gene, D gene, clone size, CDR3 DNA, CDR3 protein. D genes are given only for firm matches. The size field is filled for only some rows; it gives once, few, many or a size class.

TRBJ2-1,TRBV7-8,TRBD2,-,TGTGCCAGCAGCCTTAGCGGGGAGCAGTTCTTC,CASSLSGEQFF
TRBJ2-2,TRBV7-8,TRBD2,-,TGTGCCAGCAGCTTAACGCATAGCGGGGGGGCAAGCACCGGGGAGCTGTTTTTT,CASSLTHSGGASTGELFF
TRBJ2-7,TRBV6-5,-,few,TGTGCCAGCAGCTACAAAAGCGGAGCCTACGAGCAGTACTTC,CASSYKSGAYEQYF
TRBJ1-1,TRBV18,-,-,TGTGCCAGCTCACCAACCCGGGAGGGTGCGGCTTTCTTT,CASSPTREGAAFF
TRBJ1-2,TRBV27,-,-,TGTGCCAGCAGTCCCCCCGGGGGGCGAGGCTACACCTTC,CASSPPGGRGYTF
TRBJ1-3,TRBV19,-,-,TGTGCCAGTAGTATACGTTCTGGTTGGCAAAGCTCTGGAAACACCATATATTTT,CASSIRSGWQSSGNTIYF
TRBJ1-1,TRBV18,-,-,TGTGCCAGCTCACCATTTCAGGCGACTGAAGCTTTCTTT,CASSPFQATEAFF
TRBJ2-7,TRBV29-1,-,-,TGCAGCGTTGAAGGACCCGGAGGGGACGAGCAGTACTTC,CSVEGPGGDEQYF
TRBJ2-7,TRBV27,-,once,TGTGCCAGCAGTTTTATTGGCTTTCACTCCTACGAGCAGTACTTC,CASSFIGFHSYEQYF
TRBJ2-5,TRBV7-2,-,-,TGTGCCAGCAGCAAAACCCGGGAGACCCAGTACTTC,CASSKTRETQYF
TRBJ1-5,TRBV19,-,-,TGTGCCAGTAGTATCTCCCGAGGGCGAAATCAGCCCCAGCATTTT,CASSISRGRNQPQHF
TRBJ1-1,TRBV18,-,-,TGTGCCAGCTCACCACCAACGGGGGGCACTGAAGCTTTCTTT,CASSPPTGGTEAFF
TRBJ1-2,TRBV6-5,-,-,TGTGCCAGCAGTACGGGGGGACCCCTTGACTATGGCTACACCTTC,CASSTGGPLDYGYTF
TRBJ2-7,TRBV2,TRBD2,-,TGTGCCAGCAAACGTCGTCAACTAGCGGGGGACGAGCAGTACTTC,CASKRRQLAGDEQYF
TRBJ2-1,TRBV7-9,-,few,TGTGCCAGCAGACCCGGGACAAGCTCCTACAATGAGCAGTTCTTC,CASRPGTSSYNEQFF
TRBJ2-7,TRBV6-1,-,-,TGTGCCAGCAGTGAATCCTGGGTTCCCGACAATGCCTACGAGCAGTACTTC,CASSESWVPDNAYEQYF